A single sample is the source of the 23 T cell receptor beta chains below, sequenced in a study of T cells in Graves' hyperthyroidism and ophthalmopathy. TCR beta CDR3 regions were amplified from RNA. HTBI primers were the set used in a first-round RT-PCR of the TCR CDR3. One entry per CDR3 protein, called by TCRdb with MiXCR from the multiplex PCR reads. The sample records about 700,000 distinct CDR3 sequences, roughly 15% being singletons. The sample taken for sequencing was blood. Source of these receptors: a woman under 30 with Graves' hyperthyroidism.

J is TRBJ2-7 and V is TRBV11-1, with D possibly being TRBD1 (5 bases). CDR1 and CDR2 from the germline V gene are SGHAT and FQDESV (reference sequence). Trimming cost V 7 bases and J 5 bases, with 15 bases left between them. There are 13 residues in the CDR3. The CDR3 DNA is TGTGCCAGCAACCAGGGATGGGCTAACGAGCAGTACTTC. This encodes CASNQGWANEQYF.

This clonotype was seen ten or more times. The junction departs from germline at one end; a sequencing error may be responsible. The chain employs TRBV28 and TRBJ2-1; the match to TRBD2 covers 7 bases. Germline V gene sequence: CDR1 MDHEN, CDR2 SYDVKM. The CDR3 covers 15 residues. The CDR3 nucleotides read TGTGCCAGCAGCAAATGGGCTAGCGGCTACACTGAGCAGTTCTTC. This sequence encodes CASSKWASGYTEQFF.

This clonotype was observed at least ten times. V usage is TRBV28 and J usage is TRBJ1-2; D unclear. This CDR3 is 12 amino acids long. V lost 3 bases, J lost 2 bases, and 4 bases lay in between. Germline V gene lookup returns CDR1 MDHEN and CDR2 SYDVKM. The DNA of the CDR3 is TGTGCCAGCAGTTTGAAGAACTATGGCTACACCTTC. Its translation: CASSLKNYGYTF.

This clonotype was seen repeatedly, ten times or more. The rearrangement uses TRBV10-3 and TRBJ2-1, with D perhaps TRBD1 or TRBD2 (5 bases each). This CDR3 is built from 12 residues. Trimming took off 6 bases at V and 9 bases at J, with 12 bases between the two ends. Germline V gene sequence: CDR1 ENHRY, CDR2 SYGVKD. DNA of the CDR3: TGTGCCATCAGGGGGCCTGGGGGTGAGCAGTTCTTC. This encodes CAIRGPGGEQFF.

This clonotype was detected many times. The chain employs TRBV11-3 and TRBJ2-1; D may be TRBD1 or TRBD2 (5 bases each). Trimming pared 1 base from V and 9 bases from J, leaving 10 bases between. CDR3 size: 13 residues. The V gene's germline CDR1 is SGHNT and CDR2 YENEEA. The CDR3 spells CASSLGGVGEQFF. The CDR3 bases are TGTGCCAGCAGCTTAGGAGGGGTTGGTGAGCAGTTCTTC.

The chain uses TRBV5-1 and TRBJ1-2; D is possibly TRBD1 (6 bases). The CDR3 runs to 15 residues. Germline values: CDR1 SGHRS, CDR2 YFSETQ. V was cut by 0 bases and J by 3 bases, with 12 bases left in between. In DNA, the CDR3 is TGCGCCAGCAGCTTGGGGCAGGGGCGAGACTATGGCTACACCTTC. The encoded protein is CASSLGQGRDYGYTF.

Ten or more counts support this clonotype. V and J are TRBV7-9 and TRBJ2-5; 11 bases are a match to TRBD1. The length of the CDR3 is 13 residues. Germline CDR1 SEHNR, CDR2 FQNEAQ (reference sequence). The V segment lost 5 bases and the J segment 7 bases; nucleotides outside the gene matches: 3. This CDR3 is CASSGDRGRTQYF. CDR3 nucleotides: TGTGCCAGCAGCGGGGACAGGGGGAGGACCCAGTACTTC. Looking up the rest from reference TRBV7-9 and TRBJ2-5 gives the full variable domain: DTGVSQNPRHKITKRGQNVTFRCDPISEHNRLYWYRQTLGQGPEFLTYFQNEAQLEKSRLLSDRFSAERPKGSFSTLEIQRTEQGDSAMYLCASSGDRGRTQYFGPGTRLLVL.

This clonotype showed up just a few times. The rearrangement links TRBV2 to TRBJ1-5; weak D call: TRBD1 (6 bases). V shed 4 bases and J shed 2 bases, with 24 bases lying between them. Germline V gene lookup returns CDR1 SNHLY and CDR2 FYNNEI. This CDR3 has 19 amino acids. The CDR3 here is CASSARQGMSGGGNQPQHF. DNA for the CDR3: TGTGCCAGCAGTGCAAGGCAGGGGATGAGCGGGGGGGGCAATCAGCCCCAGCATTTT.

This clonotype appeared once. The V gene is TRBV9, the J gene TRBJ1-5, with D hard to call. CDR3 size: 15 residues. Germline values: CDR1 SGDLS, CDR2 YYNGEE. Deletions cut 1 base from V and 5 bases from J, with 13 bases between. The CDR3 region is CASSVSPSGDQPQHF. The CDR3 DNA follows: TGTGCCAGCAGCGTAAGCCCATCTGGTGATCAGCCCCAGCATTTT. Together with reference TRBV9 and TRBJ1-5, the CDR3 gives the full variable domain: DSGVTQTPKHLITATGQRVTLRCSPRSGDLSVYWYQQSLDQGLQFLIQYYNGEERAKGNILERFSAQQFPDLHSELNLSSLELGDSALYFCASSVSPSGDQPQHFGDGTRLSIL.

The rearrangement links TRBV9 to TRBJ2-5; 10 bases match TRBD1. Per germline, CDR1 SGDLS and CDR2 YYNGEE. The CDR3 has 15 residues. J was trimmed by 4 bases and V by 3 bases; bases with no gene match: 6. For the CDR3, the DNA is TGTGCCAGCAGCGAATCGACAGGGGGCGGAGAGACCCAGTACTTC. This codes for CASSESTGGGETQYF.

This clonotype was recorded at least ten times. This chain links TRBV20-1 with TRBJ2-7, with TRBD2 matching 11 bases. Germline trimming cut 2 bases from V and 9 bases from J; bases unmatched to any gene: 6. The CDR3 is 13 amino acids. The V gene's germline CDR1 is DFQATT and CDR2 SNEGSKA (reference sequence). The CDR3 region is CSARISGRVGQYF. The CDR3 nucleotides read TGCAGTGCTAGAATTAGCGGGAGGGTCGGGCAGTACTTC.

In this sample, this clonotype turned up many times. This chain joins TRBV30 and TRBJ1-5; D gene ambiguous. The germline CDR1 and CDR2 sequences are GTSNPN and SVGIG (reference sequence). This CDR3 contains 13 residues. Trimming removed 1 base from V and 0 bases from J, with 4 bases in between. Here the CDR3 DNA reads TGTGCCTGGAGTGAGGATAGCAATCAGCCCCAGCATTTT. Protein: CAWSEDSNQPQHF. Full variable domain (missing parts from reference TRBV30 and TRBJ1-5): SQTIHQWPATLVQPVGSPLSLECTVEGTSNPNLYWYRQAAGRGLQLLFYSVGIGQISSEVPQNLSASRPQDRQFILSSKKLLLSDSGFYLCAWSEDSNQPQHFGDGTRLSIL.

As for this clonotype: Sequence at one end of the junction differs from germline and may be a read error. The rearrangement uses TRBV20-1 and TRBJ2-4; possibly TRBD2 for D (6 bases). The CDR3 length is 13 residues. The V gene's germline CDR1 is DFQATT and CDR2 SNEGSKA (reference sequence). CDR3 loop: CSAGGKGENIQCF. CDR3 bases: TGCAGTGCTGGCGGGAAGGGCGAAAACATTCAGTGCTTC.

This rearrangement joins TRBV6-1 to TRBJ2-7, with 8 bases that match TRBD1. The CDR3 covers 13 residues. J was trimmed by 5 bases and V by 5 bases; bases with no gene match: 5. The germline V gene has CDR1 MNHNS and CDR2 SASEGT. CDR3 residues: CASSPLDRDEQYF. The CDR3 nucleotides read TGTGCCAGCAGTCCTTTGGACAGGGACGAGCAGTACTTC.

There are many counts of this clonotype. The rearrangement links TRBV7-9 to TRBJ1-2; the match to TRBD1 covers 8 bases. The ends lost 5 bases at V and 2 bases at J; junction bases unmatched: 4. The CDR3 length is 14 residues. The germline gives CDR1 SEHNR, CDR2 FQNEAQ (reference sequence). The CDR3, as DNA: TGTGCCAGCAGCCCGGACAGGGTCAACTATGGCTACACCTTC. This encodes CASSPDRVNYGYTF. The variable domain in full, with the rest retrieved from reference TRBV7-9 and TRBJ1-2, is DTGVSQNPRHKITKRGQNVTFRCDPISEHNRLYWYRQTLGQGPEFLTYFQNEAQLEKSRLLSDRFSAERPKGSFSTLEIQRTEQGDSAMYLCASSPDRVNYGYTFGSGTRLTVV.

V gene TRBV2 combines with J gene TRBJ1-6; 11 bases map to TRBD1. With 8 bases clipped from V and 7 bases from J, the junction kept 7 bases outside the gene matches. CDR1 is SNHLY and CDR2 is FYNNEI in the germline V gene. This CDR3 comprises 15 residues. In DNA, the CDR3 is TGTGCCAGCTCAATCTGGGACAGGGGGAATTCACCCCTCCACTTT. Amino acid sequence: CASSIWDRGNSPLHF.

The sample holds a few counts of this clonotype. The chain carries TRBV4-1 and TRBJ2-3, with 7 bases lining up with TRBD1. With 2 bases clipped from V and 0 bases from J, the junction kept 5 bases outside the gene matches. From germline, CDR1 is MGHRA and CDR2 YSYEKL. The CDR3 covers 16 residues. CDR3 nucleotide sequence: TGCGCCAGCAGCCAACAGGACAGGTGGAGCACAGATACGCAGTATTTT. It translates to CASSQQDRWSTDTQYF.

In its sample, this clonotype was seen a few times. The chain employs TRBV7-2 and TRBJ2-3, with 8 bases that match TRBD2. The CDR3 runs to 15 residues. Losses at the gene ends were 5 bases for V and 8 bases for J; bases not matched to a gene: 12. Germline lookup yields CDR1 SGHTA and CDR2 FQGNSA. The CDR3 DNA follows: TGTGCCAGCAGCCTAGGGCTAGCGGGCGACGTTACGCAGTATTTT. As protein: CASSLGLAGDVTQYF.

This clonotype was seen repeatedly, ten times or more. This chain connects TRBV29-1 to TRBJ2-3; 8 positions match TRBD2. V was pared by 4 bases and J by 0 bases, with 6 bases of the junction left unmatched. The germline V gene encodes CDR1 SQVTM and CDR2 ANQGSEA. The CDR3 loop spans 15 amino acids. DNA for the CDR3: TGCAGCGTTGCCACTAGCGGAACTAGCACAGATACGCAGTATTTT. This gives the protein CSVATSGTSTDTQYF.

This sequence joins TRBV6-2 or TRBV6-3 and TRBJ2-1; 9 nucleotides match TRBD2. Germline V gene sequence: CDR1 MNHEY, CDR2 SVGEGT. CDR3 length: 14 residues. V was pared by 10 bases and J by 7 bases, with 11 bases of the junction left unmatched. The CDR3, as DNA: TGTGCCACCCTACGGGGCGGGAGGGAAAATGAGCAGTTCTTC. Translation: CATLRGGRENEQFF.

The J gene is TRBJ1-5, the V gene TRBV20-1, with TRBD1 matching 7 bases. The CDR3 runs 14 residues. With 3 bases clipped from V and 2 bases from J, the junction kept 4 bases outside the gene matches. Germline CDR1 and CDR2: DFQATT and SNEGSKA (reference sequence). CDR3 nucleotides: TGCAGTGCTAGGGCCAGGGGGGGCAATCAGCCCCAGCATTTT. Translated, it gives CSARARGGNQPQHF.

Only a few counts were recorded for this clonotype. The chain uses TRBV7-2 and TRBJ1-1; D ambiguous. This CDR3 contains 15 residues. V lost 3 bases and J 0 bases, leaving 11 bases between the germline ends. The germline V gene encodes CDR1 SGHTA and CDR2 FQGNSA. The CDR3 nucleotides are TGTGCCAGCAGCTTTAGTCTTGGGATGAACACTGAAGCTTTCTTT. Translation gives CASSFSLGMNTEAFF. The full variable domain, its missing parts supplied by reference TRBV7-2 and TRBJ1-1, is GAGVSQSPSNKVTEKGKDVELRCDPISGHTALYWYRQSLGQGLEFLIYFQGNSAPDKSGLPSDRFSAERTGGSVSTLTIQRTQQEDSAVYLCASSFSLGMNTEAFFGQGTRLTVV.

The table lists this clonotype with many counts. The CDR3 loop is CASSPDGNQPQHF. The DNA of the CDR3 is TGTGCCAGCAGCCCCGACGGCAATCAGCCCCAGCATTTT. The gene calls are TRBV2 and TRBJ1-5; D unclear. This CDR3 spans 13 amino acids. The V and J ends lost 6 bases and 2 bases respectively, with 8 bases between them. CDR1 is SNHLY, CDR2 FYNNEI, per germline.